This T cell receptor (beta chain) derives from a study of OX40 agonist ivuxolimab in advanced cancers. As for the study in general: Head and neck, renal cell, melanoma or hepatocellular carcinoma were the cancers that dose-escalation patients had.

Trimming at V came to 5 bases and at J to 7 bases, leaving 8 bases not matched to a gene. The germline V gene has CDR1 SGHAT and CDR2 FQDESV (reference sequence). The CDR3 length is 14 residues. Clones were read by immunoSEQ multiplex PCR, and TCRdb kept only the in-frame ones, dropping some. The sample consists of 70,000 to 85,000 clones, about nine tenths of them appearing once. The source of this sequence is an adult with an advanced solid tumor such as melanoma, head and neck, liver or kidney cancer. This chain joins TRBV11-1 and TRBJ2-7; 10 bases line up with TRBD2. Sequencing was performed on CD4+ or CD8+ T cells sorted from blood, taken in a trial of the OX40 agonist ivuxolimab. The CDR3 nucleotides are TGTGCCAGCAGCCGAGGGACTAGCGTCGGGGAGCAGTACTTC. The encoded protein is CASSRGTSVGEQYF.